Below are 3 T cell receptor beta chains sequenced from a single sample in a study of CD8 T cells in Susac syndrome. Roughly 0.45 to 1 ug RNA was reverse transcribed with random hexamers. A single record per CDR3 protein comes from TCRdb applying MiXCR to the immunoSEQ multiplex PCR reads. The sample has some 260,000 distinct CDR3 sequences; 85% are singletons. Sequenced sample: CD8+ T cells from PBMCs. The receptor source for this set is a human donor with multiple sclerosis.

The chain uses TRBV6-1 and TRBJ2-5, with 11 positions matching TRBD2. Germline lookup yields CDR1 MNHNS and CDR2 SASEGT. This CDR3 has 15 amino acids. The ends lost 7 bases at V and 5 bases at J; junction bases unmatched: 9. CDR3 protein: CASTTSGGLGETQYF. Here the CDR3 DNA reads TGTGCCAGCACCACTAGCGGGGGCCTCGGTGAGACCCAGTACTTC.

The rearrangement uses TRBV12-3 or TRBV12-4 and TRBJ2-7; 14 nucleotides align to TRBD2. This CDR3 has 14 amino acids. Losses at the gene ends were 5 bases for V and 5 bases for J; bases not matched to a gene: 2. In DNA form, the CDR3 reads TGTGCCAGCAGTGGGACTAGCGGGGGCCACGAGCAGTACTTC. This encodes CASSGTSGGHEQYF.

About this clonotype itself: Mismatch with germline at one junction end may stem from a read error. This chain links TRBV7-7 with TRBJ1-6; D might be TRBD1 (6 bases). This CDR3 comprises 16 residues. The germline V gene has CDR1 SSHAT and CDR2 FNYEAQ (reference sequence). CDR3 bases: TGTGCTAGCAACTCCCGAAGTGGGGGGGCAAATTCACCCCTCCACTTT. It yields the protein CASNSRSGGANSPLHF.